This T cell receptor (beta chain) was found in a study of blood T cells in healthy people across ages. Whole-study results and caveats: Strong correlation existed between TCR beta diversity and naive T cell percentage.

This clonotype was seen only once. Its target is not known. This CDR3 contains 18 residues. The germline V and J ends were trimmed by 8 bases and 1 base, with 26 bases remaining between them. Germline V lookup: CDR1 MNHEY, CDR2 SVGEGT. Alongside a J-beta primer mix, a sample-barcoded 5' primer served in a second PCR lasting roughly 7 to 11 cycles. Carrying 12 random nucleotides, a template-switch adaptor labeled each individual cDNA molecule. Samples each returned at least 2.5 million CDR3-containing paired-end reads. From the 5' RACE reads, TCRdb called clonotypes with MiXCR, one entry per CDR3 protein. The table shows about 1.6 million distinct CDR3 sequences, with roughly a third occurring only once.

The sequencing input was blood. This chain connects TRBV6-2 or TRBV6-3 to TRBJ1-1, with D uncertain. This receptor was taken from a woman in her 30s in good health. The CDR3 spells CASGPDLGFTLRNTEAFF. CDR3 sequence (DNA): TGTGCCAGCGGACCCGATTTAGGGTTTACTCTACGGAACACTGAAGCTTTCTTT.